This T cell receptor (beta chain) came from a study of blood T cell repertoires in COVID-19. This clone appeared a single time. The repertoire was sequenced with immunoSEQ multiplex PCR; TCRdb's copy has only in-frame clones and lacks some. The sample lists around 130,000 clones; roughly 72% were seen once. Germline values: CDR1 MNHEY, CDR2 SVGAGI. J gave up 0 bases and V 4 bases, and 4 bases lay outside the gene matches. The CDR3 totals 16 residues. Sequencing input: peripheral blood. The clonotype comes from a human donor in a cohort sampled during active COVID-19. This chain joins TRBV6-5 and TRBJ1-1, with TRBD1 matching over 11 bases. The CDR3 loop is CASSWGQGGMNTEAFF. Here the CDR3 DNA reads TGTGCCAGCAGTTGGGGACAGGGGGGAATGAACACTGAAGCTTTCTTT.